This T cell receptor beta chain was profiled in a study of Graves' ophthalmopathy and Graves' hyperthyroidism. The wider study: Before any treatment, peripheral blood was taken at the initial diagnosis.

About this clonotype: What it binds is not known.

Orbital computed tomography, together with clinical symptoms, serum thyroxine, TRAb and thyroid ultrasound, was used for diagnosis. PBMCs were isolated by Ficoll-Paque density gradient centrifugation, using roughly 10 ml of fresh peripheral blood as the starting material. Study findings and constraints: Blood also held most thyroid clonotypes expanded above 0.001 frequency.

CDR3 regions of TCR beta were amplified from RNA transcripts. Amplification began with first-round RT-PCR using HTBI primers, then second-round multiplex PCR was performed. MiXCR, applied by TCRdb to the multiplex PCR reads, yields one record per CDR3 protein. The sample holds about 480,000 distinct CDR3 sequences, roughly 14% seen once. The CDR3 is made up of 18 amino acids. Germline V gives CDR1 SGHRS, CDR2 YFSETQ. Unmatched junction bases numbered 15, after V lost 2 bases and J lost 7 bases. This receptor was identified in a woman aged 30 to 39 with Graves' ophthalmopathy. The chain joins TRBV5-1 to TRBJ1-2, with 12 bases aligning to TRBD1. Material for sequencing was blood. DNA for the CDR3: TGCGCCAGCAGCTTATCTATCCTCCCGGGACAGGGGGCCAGTGGCTACACCTTC. This codes for CASSLSILPGQGASGYTF.